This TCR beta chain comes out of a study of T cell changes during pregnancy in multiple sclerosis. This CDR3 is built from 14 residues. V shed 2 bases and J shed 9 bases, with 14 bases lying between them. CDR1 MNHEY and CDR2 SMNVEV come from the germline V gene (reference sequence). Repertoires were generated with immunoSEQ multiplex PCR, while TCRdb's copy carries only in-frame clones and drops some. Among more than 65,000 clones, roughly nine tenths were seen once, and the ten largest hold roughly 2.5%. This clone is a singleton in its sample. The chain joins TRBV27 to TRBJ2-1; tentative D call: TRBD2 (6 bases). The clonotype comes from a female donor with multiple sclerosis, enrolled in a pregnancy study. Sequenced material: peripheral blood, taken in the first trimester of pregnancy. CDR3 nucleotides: TGTGCCAGCAGTTTAATGGCGGGAACGAGTGAGCAGTTCTTC. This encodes CASSLMAGTSEQFF.